This entry features one TCR beta chain sequence. What it recognizes is unknown. This sample was included in a study of vaccination and CD4 T cells after COVID-19. On the study more broadly: Overlapping SARS-CoV-2, HCoV-NL63, HCoV-OC43 and HCoV-229E spike peptides were used to stimulate cells.

Whole-study findings and limits: When vaccine-specific clones from convalescent patients were examined, 304 of 307 were spike mono-reactive.

The CDR3 consists of 13 residues. Per the germline V gene, CDR1 is MNHNS and CDR2 is SASEGT. V lost 6 bases to trimming and J lost 4 bases, with 10 bases between them. Treatment denoted: roughly 11-day PBMC culture with coronavirus spike peptide pools or control peptides (ViraFEST assay). The collection of CD4+ T cells from the unexposed donor took place before the COVID-19 pandemic (2011-2018). Both SARS-CoV-2 S/N and four cold-coronavirus spikes were used, cells permitting, to probe CD4+ T cells of unexposed donors. The Oncomine TCR Beta short-read assay generated sequence data from the DNA of cultured CD4+ T cells. A single record per CDR3 protein comes from TCRdb applying MiXCR to the PCR reads. The data contain about 7,200 distinct CDR3 sequences, 33% of them seen just once; the ten biggest clones take up approximately 29%.

This clonotype originated in a human donor in good health. The chain joins TRBV6-1 to TRBJ1-5, with D possibly TRBD1 on 6 matching bases. Sequencing was carried out using CD4+ T cells from blood, cultured in vitro. DNA for the CDR3: TGTGCCAGCAGGCGACAGGAGAATCAGCCCCAGCATTTT. It specifies CASRRQENQPQHF.